This T cell receptor (beta chain) stems from a study of PD-1 blockade in mismatch repair-deficient tumors. About the study: Enrolled about 2013-2017, patients had progressing, pretreated mismatch repair-deficient cancers of around 12 types.

TCRs were sequenced from a few patients responding to pembrolizumab. Germline V gene sequence: CDR1 SNHLY, CDR2 FYNNEI. V shed 8 bases and J 6 bases; nucleotides not matched to a gene: 9. CDR3 length: 13 amino acids. The method was immunoSEQ multiplex PCR; TCRdb's version includes in-frame clones alone and lacks a portion of them. The profile covers more than 40,000 clones, with more than 65% appearing a single time and 6.5% to 9% taken by the ten largest. This TCR came from an adult with mismatch repair-deficient cancer. The chain couples TRBV2 to TRBJ1-1, with TRBD1 matching over 7 bases. The sample was peripheral blood, taken roughly 21 weeks after starting pembrolizumab. CDR3 nucleotide sequence: TGTGCCAGCCTCGGACAGGCCGACGCTGAAGCTTTCTTT. Its translation is CASLGQADAEAFF.